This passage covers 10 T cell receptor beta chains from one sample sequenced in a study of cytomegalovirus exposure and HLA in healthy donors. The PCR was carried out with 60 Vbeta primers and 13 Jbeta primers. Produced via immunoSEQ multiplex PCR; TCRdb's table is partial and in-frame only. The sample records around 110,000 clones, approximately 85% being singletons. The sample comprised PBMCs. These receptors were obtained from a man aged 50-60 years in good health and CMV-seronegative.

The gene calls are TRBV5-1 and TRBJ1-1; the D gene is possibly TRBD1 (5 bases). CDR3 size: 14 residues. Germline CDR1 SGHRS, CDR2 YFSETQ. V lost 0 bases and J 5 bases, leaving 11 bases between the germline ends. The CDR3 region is CASSLEWGGTEAFF. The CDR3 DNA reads TGCGCCAGCAGCTTGGAGTGGGGGGGTACTGAAGCTTTCTTT.

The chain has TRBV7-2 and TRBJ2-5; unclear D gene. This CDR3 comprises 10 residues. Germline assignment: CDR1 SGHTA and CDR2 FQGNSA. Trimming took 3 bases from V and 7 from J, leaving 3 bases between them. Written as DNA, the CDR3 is TGTGCCAGCAGCTTCGGGACCCAGTACTTC. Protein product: CASSFGTQYF. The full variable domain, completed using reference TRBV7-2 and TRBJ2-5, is GAGVSQSPSNKVTEKGKDVELRCDPISGHTALYWYRQSLGQGLEFLIYFQGNSAPDKSGLPSDRFSAERTGGSVSTLTIQRTQQEDSAVYLCASSFGTQYFGPGTRLLVL.

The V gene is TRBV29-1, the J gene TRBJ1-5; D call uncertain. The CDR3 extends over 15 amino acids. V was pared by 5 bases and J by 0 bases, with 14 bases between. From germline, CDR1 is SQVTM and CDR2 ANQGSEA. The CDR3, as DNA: TGCAGCGTTCTGTTGGTGGGAGGTAGCAATCAGCCCCAGCATTTT. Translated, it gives CSVLLVGGSNQPQHF.

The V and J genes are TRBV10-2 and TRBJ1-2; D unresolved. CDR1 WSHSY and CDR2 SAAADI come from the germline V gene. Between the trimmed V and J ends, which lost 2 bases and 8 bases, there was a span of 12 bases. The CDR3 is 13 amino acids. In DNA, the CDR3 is TGCGCCAGCAGTGAGCCCGATGCGGTGGGCTACACCTTC. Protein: CASSEPDAVGYTF.

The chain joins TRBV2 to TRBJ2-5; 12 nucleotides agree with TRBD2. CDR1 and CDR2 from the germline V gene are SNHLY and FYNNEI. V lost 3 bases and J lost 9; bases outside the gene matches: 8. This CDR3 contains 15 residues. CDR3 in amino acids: CASSEETSGGGSQYF. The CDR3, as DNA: TGTGCCAGCAGTGAGGAGACTAGCGGGGGAGGGTCCCAGTACTTC.

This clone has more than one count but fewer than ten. The CDR3, as DNA: TGTGCCAGCACGGGGAGGGGCGATCAGCCCCAGCATTTT. Its translation: CASTGRGDQPQHF. This sequence joins TRBV28 and TRBJ1-5; tentative D call: TRBD1 (5 bases). V lost 7 bases and J lost 5, with 12 bases in between. The CDR3 covers 13 residues. Germline values: CDR1 MDHEN, CDR2 SYDVKM.

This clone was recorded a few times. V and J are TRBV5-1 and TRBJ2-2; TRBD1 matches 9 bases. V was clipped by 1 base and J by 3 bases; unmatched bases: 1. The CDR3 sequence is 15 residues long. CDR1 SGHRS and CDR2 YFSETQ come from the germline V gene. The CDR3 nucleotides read TGCGCCAGCAGCTTGAGACAGGGGGACACCGGGGAGCTGTTTTTT. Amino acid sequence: CASSLRQGDTGELFF.

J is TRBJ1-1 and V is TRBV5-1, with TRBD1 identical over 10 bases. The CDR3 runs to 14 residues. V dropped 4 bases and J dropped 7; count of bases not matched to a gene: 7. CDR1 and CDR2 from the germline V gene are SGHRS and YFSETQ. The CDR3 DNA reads TGCGCCAGCAGCCTGGGACAGGGGTGGGTTGAAGCTTTCTTT. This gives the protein CASSLGQGWVEAFF.

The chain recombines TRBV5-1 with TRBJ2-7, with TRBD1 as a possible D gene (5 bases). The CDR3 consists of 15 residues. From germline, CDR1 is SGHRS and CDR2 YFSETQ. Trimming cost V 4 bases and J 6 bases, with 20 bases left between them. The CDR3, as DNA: TGCGCCAGCAGCCACACCCCGGACGAAAGGGGCGAGCAGTACTTC. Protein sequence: CASSHTPDERGEQYF.

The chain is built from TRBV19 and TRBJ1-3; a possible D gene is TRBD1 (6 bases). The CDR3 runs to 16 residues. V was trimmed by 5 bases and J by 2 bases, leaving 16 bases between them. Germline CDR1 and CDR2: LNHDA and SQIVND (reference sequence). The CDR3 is CASSLALRGTGNTIYF. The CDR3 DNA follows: TGTGCCAGTAGTCTGGCCCTCAGGGGTACTGGAAACACCATATATTTT.